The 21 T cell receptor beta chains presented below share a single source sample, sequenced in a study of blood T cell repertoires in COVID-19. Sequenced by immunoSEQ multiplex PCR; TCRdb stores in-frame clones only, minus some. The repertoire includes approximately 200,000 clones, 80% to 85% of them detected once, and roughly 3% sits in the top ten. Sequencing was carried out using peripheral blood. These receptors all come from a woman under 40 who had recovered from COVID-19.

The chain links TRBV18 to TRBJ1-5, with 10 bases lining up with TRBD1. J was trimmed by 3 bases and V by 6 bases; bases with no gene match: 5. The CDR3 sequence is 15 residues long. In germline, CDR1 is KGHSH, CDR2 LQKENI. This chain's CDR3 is CASSTGQGTNQPQHF. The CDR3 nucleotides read TGTGCCAGCTCTACGGGACAGGGGACCAATCAGCCCCAGCATTTT.

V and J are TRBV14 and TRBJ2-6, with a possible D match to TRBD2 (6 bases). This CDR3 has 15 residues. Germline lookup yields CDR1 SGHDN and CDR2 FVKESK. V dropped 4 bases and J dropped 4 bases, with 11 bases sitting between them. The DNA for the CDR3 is TGTGCCAGCAGCCCCCACGGAGGGGGGGCCAACGTCCTGACTTTC. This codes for CASSPHGGGANVLTF.

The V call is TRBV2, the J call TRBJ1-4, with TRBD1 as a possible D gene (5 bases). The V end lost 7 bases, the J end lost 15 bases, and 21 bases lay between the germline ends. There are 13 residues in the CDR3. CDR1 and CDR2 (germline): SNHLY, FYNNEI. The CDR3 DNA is TGTGCCAGCAAGCAGGGCCTGGGGCCCCAAGTGTTTTTT. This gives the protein CASKQGLGPQVFF.

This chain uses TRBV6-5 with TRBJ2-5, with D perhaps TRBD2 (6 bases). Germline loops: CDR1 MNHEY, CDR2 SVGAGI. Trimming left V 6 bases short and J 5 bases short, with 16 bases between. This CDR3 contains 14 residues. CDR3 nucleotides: TGTGCCAGCAGCCCCTCGGAGGGGAGGGAGACCCAGTACTTC. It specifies CASSPSEGRETQYF.

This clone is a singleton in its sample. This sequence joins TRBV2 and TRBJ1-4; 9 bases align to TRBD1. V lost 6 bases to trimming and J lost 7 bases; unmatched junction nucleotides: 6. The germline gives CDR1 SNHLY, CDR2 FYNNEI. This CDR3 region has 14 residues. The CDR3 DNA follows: TGTGCCAGCAGCTTACAGGGGGCGGGTGAAAAACTGTTTTTT. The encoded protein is CASSLQGAGEKLFF. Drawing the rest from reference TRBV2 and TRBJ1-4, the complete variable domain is EPEVTQTPSHQVTQMGQEVILRCVPISNHLYFYWYRQILGQKVEFLVSFYNNEISEKSEIFDDQFSVERPDGSNFTLKIRSTKLEDSAMYFCASSLQGAGEKLFFGSGTQLSVL.

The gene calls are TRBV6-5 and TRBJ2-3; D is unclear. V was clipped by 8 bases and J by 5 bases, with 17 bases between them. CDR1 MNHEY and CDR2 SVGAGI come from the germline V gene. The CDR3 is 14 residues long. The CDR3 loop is CASAPYAGKDTQYF. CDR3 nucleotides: TGTGCCAGCGCACCGTACGCAGGAAAAGATACGCAGTATTTT.

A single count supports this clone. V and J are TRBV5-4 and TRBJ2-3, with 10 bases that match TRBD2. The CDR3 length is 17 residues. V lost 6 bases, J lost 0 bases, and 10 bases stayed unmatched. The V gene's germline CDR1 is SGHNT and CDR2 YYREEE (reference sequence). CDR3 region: CASKTGLATTSTDTQYF. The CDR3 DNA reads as TGTGCCAGCAAGACGGGACTAGCGACTACCAGCACAGATACGCAGTATTTT. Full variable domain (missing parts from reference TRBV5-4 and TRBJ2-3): ETGVTQSPTHLIKTRGQQVTLRCSSQSGHNTVSWYQQALGQGPQFIFQYYREEENGRGNFPPRFSGLQFPNYSSELNVNALELDDSALYLCASKTGLATTSTDTQYFGPGTRLTVL.

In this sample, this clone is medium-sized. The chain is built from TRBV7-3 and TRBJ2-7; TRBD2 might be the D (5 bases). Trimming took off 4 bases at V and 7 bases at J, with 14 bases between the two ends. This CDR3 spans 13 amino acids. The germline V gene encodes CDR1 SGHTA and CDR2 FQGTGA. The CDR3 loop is CASSWESGMEQYF. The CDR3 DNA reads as TGTGCCAGCAGCTGGGAGTCGGGGATGGAGCAGTACTTC.

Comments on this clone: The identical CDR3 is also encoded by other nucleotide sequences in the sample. CDR3 bases: TGTGCCAGCAGCGTAGCGGGTAATTCACCCCTCCACTTT. Protein: CASSVAGNSPLHF. The chain uses TRBV9 and TRBJ1-6; D is uncertain. Germline V gene data show CDR1 as SGDLS and CDR2 as YYNGEE. Trimming pared 0 bases from V and 6 bases from J, leaving 4 bases between. The CDR3 consists of 13 residues. Full variable domain (remainder filled in from reference TRBV9 and TRBJ1-6): DSGVTQTPKHLITATGQRVTLRCSPRSGDLSVYWYQQSLDQGLQFLIQYYNGEERAKGNILERFSAQQFPDLHSELNLSSLELGDSALYFCASSVAGNSPLHFGNGTRLTVT.

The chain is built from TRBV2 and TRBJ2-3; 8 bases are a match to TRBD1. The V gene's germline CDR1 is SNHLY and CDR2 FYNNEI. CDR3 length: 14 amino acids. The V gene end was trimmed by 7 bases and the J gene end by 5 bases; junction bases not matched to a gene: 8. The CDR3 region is CASNPDRAGDTQYF. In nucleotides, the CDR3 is TGTGCCAGCAATCCGGACAGGGCGGGAGATACGCAGTATTTT.

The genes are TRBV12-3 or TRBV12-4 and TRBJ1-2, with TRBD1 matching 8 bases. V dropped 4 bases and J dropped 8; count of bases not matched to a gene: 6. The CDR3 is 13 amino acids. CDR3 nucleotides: TGTGCCAGCAGTTCTCAACAGGGGGACGGCTACACCTTC. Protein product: CASSSQQGDGYTF.

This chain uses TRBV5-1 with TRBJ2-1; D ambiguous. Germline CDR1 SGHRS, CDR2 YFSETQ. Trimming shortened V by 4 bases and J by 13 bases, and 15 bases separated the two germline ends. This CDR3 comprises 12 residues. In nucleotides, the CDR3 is TGCGCCAGCAGCGGTACCAGAGCGAGACAGTTCTTC. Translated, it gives CASSGTRARQFF. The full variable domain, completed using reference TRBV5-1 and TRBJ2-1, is KAGVTQTPRYLIKTRGQQVTLSCSPISGHRSVSWYQQTPGQGLQFLFEYFSETQRNKGNFPGRFSGRQFSNSRSEMNVSTLELGDSALYLCASSGTRARQFFGPGTRLTVL.

CDR3 amino acids: CASSPGQNTGELFF. CDR3 DNA sequence: TGTGCCAGCAGCCCTGGACAGAACACCGGGGAGCTGTTTTTT. This chain joins TRBV28 and TRBJ2-2; maybe TRBD1 (5 bases). CDR3 length: 14 residues. Trimming removed 6 bases at V and 1 base at J, with 9 bases between. Germline CDR1 is MDHEN and CDR2 is SYDVKM.

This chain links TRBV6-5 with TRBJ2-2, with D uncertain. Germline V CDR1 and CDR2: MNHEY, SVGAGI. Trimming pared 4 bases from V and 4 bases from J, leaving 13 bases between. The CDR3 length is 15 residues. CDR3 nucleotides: TGTGCCAGCAGTTCAACTGGTTCTAGCACCGGGGAGCTGTTTTTT. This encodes CASSSTGSSTGELFF.

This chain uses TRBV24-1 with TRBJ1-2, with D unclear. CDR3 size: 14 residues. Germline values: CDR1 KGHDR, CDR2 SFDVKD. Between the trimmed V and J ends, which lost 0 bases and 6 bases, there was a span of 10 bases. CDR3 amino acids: CATSDLWQSDGYTF. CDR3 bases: TGTGCCACCAGTGATTTGTGGCAGTCTGATGGCTACACCTTC.

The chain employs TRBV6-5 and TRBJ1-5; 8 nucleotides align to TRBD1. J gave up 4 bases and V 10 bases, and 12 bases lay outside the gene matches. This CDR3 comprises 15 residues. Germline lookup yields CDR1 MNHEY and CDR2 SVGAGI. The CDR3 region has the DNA TGTGCCACCAAAAATCCCGGGACAGGAAATCAGCCCCAGCATTTT. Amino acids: CATKNPGTGNQPQHF.

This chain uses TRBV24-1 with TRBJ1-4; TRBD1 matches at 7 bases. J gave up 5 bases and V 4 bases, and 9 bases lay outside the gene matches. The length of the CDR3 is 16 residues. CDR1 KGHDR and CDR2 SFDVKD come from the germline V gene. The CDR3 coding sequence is TGTGCCACCAGTGAGAGATCCGGGACAGCAAATGAAAAACTGTTTTTT. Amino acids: CATSERSGTANEKLFF.

The CDR3 here is CASSLELGEAFF. As DNA, the CDR3 is TGTGCCAGCAGTTTGGAGTTGGGTGAAGCTTTCTTT. The chain is built from TRBV28 and TRBJ1-1; D call uncertain. There are 12 residues in the CDR3. The germline V gene encodes CDR1 MDHEN and CDR2 SYDVKM. V was cut by 3 bases and J by 7 bases, with 9 bases left in between.

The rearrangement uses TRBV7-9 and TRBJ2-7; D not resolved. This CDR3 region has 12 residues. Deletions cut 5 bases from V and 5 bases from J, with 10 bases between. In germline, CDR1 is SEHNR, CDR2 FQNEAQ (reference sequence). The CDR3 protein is CASSPPLDEQYF. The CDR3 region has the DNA TGTGCCAGCAGCCCCCCCCTCGACGAGCAGTACTTC.

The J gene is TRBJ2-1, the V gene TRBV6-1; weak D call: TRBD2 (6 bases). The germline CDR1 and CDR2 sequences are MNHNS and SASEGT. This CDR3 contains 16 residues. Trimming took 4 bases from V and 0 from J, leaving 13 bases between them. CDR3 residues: CASSVVGSGSYNEQFF. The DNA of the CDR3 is TGTGCCAGCAGTGTTGTCGGGAGCGGCTCCTACAATGAGCAGTTCTTC.

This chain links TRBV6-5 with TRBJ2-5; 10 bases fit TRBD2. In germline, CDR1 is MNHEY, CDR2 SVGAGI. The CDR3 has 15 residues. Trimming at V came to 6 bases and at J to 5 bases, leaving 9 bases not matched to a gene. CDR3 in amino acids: CASRPRGSGRETQYF. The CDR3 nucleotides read TGTGCCAGCAGGCCCCGGGGTAGCGGGAGGGAGACCCAGTACTTC.